This T cell receptor (beta chain) was captured by sequencing in a study of OX40 agonist ivuxolimab in advanced cancers. Regarding the complete study: Ivuxolimab, which targeted the costimulatory receptor OX40 (CD134), was an agonistic, fully human IgG2 monoclonal antibody. Of the 50 to 55 patients in dose escalation, about 19 had hepatocellular carcinoma, around 15 had melanoma, 9 had renal cell carcinoma and 9 had head and neck cancer. In the dose-escalation cohort, more than 75% of patients were male, and the mean age was around 60 years, with a range of roughly 23 to 85. Intravenous ivuxolimab was administered to patients every 2 weeks at six dose levels: 0.01, 0.1, 0.3, 1.5, 3 and 10 mg/kg. Partial responses occurred in three dose-escalation patients: two with cutaneous melanoma and one with hepatocellular carcinoma. The paper describes the monotherapy dose-escalation part (N of about 55 patients) of the phase I trial of ivuxolimab. Peripheral TCRbeta sequencing was intended to test whether TCR sequence diversity was altered and clonal T-cell expansion was caused by ivuxolimab. Patients were allowed to have had prior anti-PD-1, anti-PD-L1 or anti-CTLA-4 therapy, and approximately 40% of the dose-escalation patients had previously received checkpoint inhibitors.

Paper-wide results and their limitations: After ivuxolimab, expanded clones were on average more numerous among CD8+ T cells than among CD4+ T cells. At doses of 0.1 to 3.0 mg/kg, clonal expansion of both CD4+ and CD8+ blood T cells was observed from baseline to week 6. Low levels of normalized T-cell clonal expansion were also seen in some patients who did not respond. Partial responders in the 0.1-3.0 mg/kg groups had among the lowest normalized peripheral clonal expansion, especially among CD8+ T cells. Which antigens the clonally expanded peripheral T cells were specific for was not determined.

To sequence the TCRbeta CDR3 region, genomic DNA was isolated from the sorted cells. The immunoSEQ Assay was used for sequencing of TCRbeta CDR3 regions. Imported from immuneACCESS, the table was reduced by TCRdb to in-frame sequences with V and J called. These copies leave out some clones; in studies compared against another copy, an unresolved V gene accounts for under half, and the cause of the remainder is not known. For this sample there are 8,000 to 9,500 clones; roughly 90% appear just once. Approximately 4% of the sample is held by the ten biggest clonotypes. The trial excluded patients who had a history of autoimmune disease or were on systemic immunosuppression. In every dose cohort, peripheral blood was drawn for TCR sequencing at baseline, cycle 4 day 1, and cycle 7 day 1. Samples came from an open-label, multicenter, first-in-human phase I dose-escalation trial of ivuxolimab. The trial enrolled adults with locally advanced or metastatic head and neck squamous cell, hepatocellular, melanoma or renal cell carcinoma. Before TCR sequencing, CD4+ and CD8+ T cells were separately sorted from peripheral blood.

On this clone: It lacks a known antigen. The record has no base qualities; no much larger clone is one base away.

The sample in question was CD4+ or CD8+ T cells sorted from blood, obtained in a trial of the OX40 agonist ivuxolimab. The source is an adult with an advanced solid tumor such as melanoma, head and neck, liver or kidney cancer.

The CDR3 here reads CASSFLGYRVSETQYF. DNA sequence: TGTGCCAGCAGCTTTTTGGGATACAGGGTATCGGAGACCCAGTACTTC. The V gene is TRBV7-2 and the J gene is TRBJ2-5; the D region possibly corresponds to TRBD1 (6 bases align). There are 16 amino acids in the CDR3, from cysteine to phenylalanine inclusive. Only the CDR3 DNA stays, 48 bases, in frame from base 1. Per the germline V gene, SGHTA is the CDR1 and FQGNSA is the CDR2. V loses 3 bases, J loses 5 bases, and the germline ends lie 19 bases apart.